Listed here is a single T cell receptor (beta chain). Its antigen is not identified. These data originate in a study of cytomegalovirus exposure and HLA in healthy donors. Study-level results: TCR sequences were mostly rare, though some public TCRs occurred in many donors. TCR beta chains associated with HLA were, in a later analysis, more clonally expanded than equally common others. An analysis that was carried out later associated about 17,000 TCR beta sequences with HLA alleles at 0.05 false discovery rate. Researchers reportedly found TCR beta sequences accurately predicted most subjects' HLA-A and HLA-B alleles.

This CDR3 has 13 residues. Germline assignment: CDR1 SEHNR and CDR2 FQNEAQ (reference sequence). 60 Vbeta and 13 Jbeta primers were used in PCR. Libraries were prepared by immunoSEQ multiplex PCR; TCRdb keeps only in-frame clonotypes and omits some of them. The sample has over 150,000 clones; under 70% are singletons. The rearrangement joins TRBV7-9 to TRBJ2-3; a weak D match, TRBD2 (5 bases). This receptor was identified in a woman in her forties in good health and CMV-seropositive. The material sequenced was PBMCs. The CDR3 DNA follows: TGTGCAAATGGGCGGGCTAGCACAGATACGCAGTATTTT. Translating gives CANGRASTDTQYF.